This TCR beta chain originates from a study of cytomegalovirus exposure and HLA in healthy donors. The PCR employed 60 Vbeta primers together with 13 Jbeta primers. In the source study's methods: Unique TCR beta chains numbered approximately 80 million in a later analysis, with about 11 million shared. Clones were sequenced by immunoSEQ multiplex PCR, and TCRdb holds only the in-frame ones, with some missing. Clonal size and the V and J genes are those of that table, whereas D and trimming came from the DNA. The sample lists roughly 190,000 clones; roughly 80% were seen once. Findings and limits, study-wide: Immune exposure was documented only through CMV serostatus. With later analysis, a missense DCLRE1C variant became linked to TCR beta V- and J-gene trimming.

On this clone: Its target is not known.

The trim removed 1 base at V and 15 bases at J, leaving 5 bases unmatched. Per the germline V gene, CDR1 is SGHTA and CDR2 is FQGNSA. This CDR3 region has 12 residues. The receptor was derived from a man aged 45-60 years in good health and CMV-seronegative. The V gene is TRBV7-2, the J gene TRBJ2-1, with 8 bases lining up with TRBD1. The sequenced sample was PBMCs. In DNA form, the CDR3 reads TGTGCCAGCAGCTTAGGGACAGGGTTATGGTTCTTC. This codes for CASSLGTGLWFF.